This TCR beta chain was documented in a study of shared clonotypes between healthy human individuals. It was around 0.3 ug DNA, approximately 30,000 T cell genomes, that went into each replicate PCR of unsorted PBMC. Repertoires were generated with immunoSEQ multiplex PCR, while TCRdb's copy carries only in-frame clones and drops some. The data hold about half a million clones, with roughly 78% observed a single time. Losses at the gene ends were 3 bases for V and 2 bases for J; bases not matched to a gene: 7. CDR1 is LNHDA, CDR2 SQIVND, per germline (reference sequence). There are 16 residues in the CDR3.

The chain carries TRBV19 and TRBJ1-5; TRBD1 matches at 7 bases. This receptor was taken from a woman aged 40-49 years in good health. Some clones in this sample may be carry-over from other donors' samples. Sequencing used PBMCs. The CDR3 coding sequence is TGTGCCAGTAGTATCAGACAGGGTTATGGCAATCAGCCCCAGCATTTT. This sequence encodes CASSIRQGYGNQPQHF.